One sample yielded the 7 T cell receptor beta chains listed below, sequenced in a study of shared clonotypes between healthy human individuals. Clones were read by immunoSEQ multiplex PCR, and TCRdb kept only the in-frame ones, dropping some. The sample contains over 800,000 clones, nearly 95% of which appear only once. CD45RO-negative, CCR7-positively selected cells formed the naive CD8 fraction, excluding terminally differentiated effector memory CD45RA+ cells. The sample consisted of naive CD8+ T cells sorted from blood. The receptors stem from a man younger than 45 in good health.

This chain uses TRBV5-4 with TRBJ1-1; D gene ambiguous. There are 13 residues in the CDR3. Trimming took off 0 bases at V and 10 bases at J, with 13 bases between the two ends. The germline V gene has CDR1 SGHNT and CDR2 YYREEE (reference sequence). Written as DNA, the CDR3 is TGTGCCAGCAGCTTGGAGGGCAGGCCGGGAGCTTTCTTT. As protein: CASSLEGRPGAFF. Filled out from reference TRBV5-4 and TRBJ1-1, the complete variable domain reads ETGVTQSPTHLIKTRGQQVTLRCSSQSGHNTVSWYQQALGQGPQFIFQYYREEENGRGNFPPRFSGLQFPNYSSELNVNALELDDSALYLCASSLEGRPGAFFGQGTRLTVV.

This sequence joins TRBV25-1 and TRBJ2-7; tentative D call: TRBD1 (6 bases). From germline, CDR1 is MGHDK and CDR2 SYGVNS. V lost 7 bases and J 2 bases, leaving 15 bases between the germline ends. This CDR3 has 14 amino acids. This CDR3 reads CASMGRDNAYEQYF. CDR3 bases: TGTGCCAGCATGGGTCGGGACAACGCCTACGAGCAGTACTTC.

The CDR3 here is CASVGWGQQETQYF. In DNA form, the CDR3 reads TGTGCCAGTGTCGGGTGGGGACAGCAAGAGACCCAGTACTTC. The chain links TRBV28 to TRBJ2-5; 7 bases map to TRBD1. Germline CDR1 and CDR2: MDHEN and SYDVKM. There are 14 residues in the CDR3. Trimming at V came to 9 bases and at J to 2 bases, leaving 9 bases not matched to a gene.

This chain uses TRBV29-1 with TRBJ2-5, with 7 positions matching TRBD1. Germline V CDR1 and CDR2: SQVTM, ANQGSEA. V trimming: 2 bases; J trimming: 12 bases; junction bases outside the gene matches: 15. The length of the CDR3 is 14 residues. The CDR3 loop is CSVESGTEAYDKYF. CDR3 in DNA: TGCAGCGTTGAATCCGGGACAGAGGCTTACGACAAGTACTTC.

The rearrangement uses TRBV20-1 and TRBJ2-1; D gene uncertain. Germline CDR1 is DFQATT and CDR2 is SNEGSKA (reference sequence). The CDR3 consists of 11 residues. The ends were cut back, 0 bases at V and 10 bases at J, with 7 bases in the middle. The CDR3 DNA reads TGCAGTGCTAGAGATATAATCGAGCAGTTCTTC. Translation: CSARDIIEQFF.

This chain connects TRBV5-8 to TRBJ2-7; 8 positions agree with TRBD2. CDR1 is SGHTS, CDR2 YDEGEE, per germline. This CDR3 is built from 15 residues. V dropped 2 bases and J dropped 3; count of bases not matched to a gene: 7. CDR3 loop: CASSFGTGRDYEQYF. The CDR3 coding sequence is TGTGCCAGCAGCTTTGGGACCGGGAGGGACTACGAGCAGTACTTC.

The chain is built from TRBV2 and TRBJ1-4; D is uncertain. With 7 bases removed from V and 5 bases from J, the gap between germline ends came to 17 bases. This CDR3 has 15 amino acids. The germline gives CDR1 SNHLY, CDR2 FYNNEI. The CDR3 region is CASKGRAGANEKLFF. CDR3 DNA: TGTGCCAGCAAAGGGAGAGCAGGAGCAAATGAAAAACTGTTTTTT.